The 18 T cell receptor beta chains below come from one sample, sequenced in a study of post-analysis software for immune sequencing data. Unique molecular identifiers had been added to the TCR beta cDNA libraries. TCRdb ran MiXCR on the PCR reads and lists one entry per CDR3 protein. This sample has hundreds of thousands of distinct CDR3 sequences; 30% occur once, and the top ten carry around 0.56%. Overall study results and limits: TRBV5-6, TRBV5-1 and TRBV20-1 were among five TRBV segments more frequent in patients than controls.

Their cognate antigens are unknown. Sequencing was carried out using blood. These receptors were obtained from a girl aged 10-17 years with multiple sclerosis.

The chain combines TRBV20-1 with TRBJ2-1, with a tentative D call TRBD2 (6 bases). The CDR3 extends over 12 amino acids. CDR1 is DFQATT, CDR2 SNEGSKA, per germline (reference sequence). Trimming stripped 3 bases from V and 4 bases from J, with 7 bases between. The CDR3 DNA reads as TGCAGTGCTAGGGGACTGTACAATGAGCAGTTCTTC. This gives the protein CSARGLYNEQFF.

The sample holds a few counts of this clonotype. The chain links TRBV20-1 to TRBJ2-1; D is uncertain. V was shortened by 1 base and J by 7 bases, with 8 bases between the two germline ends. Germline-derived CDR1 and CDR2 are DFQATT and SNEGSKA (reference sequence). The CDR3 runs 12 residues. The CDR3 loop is CSARADSNEQFF. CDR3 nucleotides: TGCAGTGCTAGAGCCGATAGTAATGAGCAGTTCTTC.

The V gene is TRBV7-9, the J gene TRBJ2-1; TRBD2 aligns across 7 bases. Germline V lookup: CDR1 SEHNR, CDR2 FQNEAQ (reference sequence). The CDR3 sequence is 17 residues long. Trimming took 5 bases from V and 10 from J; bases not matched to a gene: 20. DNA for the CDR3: TGTGCCAGCAGCGGGCGGGGGAGGGGACCCCCTACTAACGAGCAGTTCTTC. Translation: CASSGRGRGPPTNEQFF.

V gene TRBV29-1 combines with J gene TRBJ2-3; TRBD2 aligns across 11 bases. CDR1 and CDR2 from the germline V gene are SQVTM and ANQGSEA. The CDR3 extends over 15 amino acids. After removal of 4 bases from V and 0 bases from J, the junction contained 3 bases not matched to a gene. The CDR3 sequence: CSVALAGGSTDTQYF. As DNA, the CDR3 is TGCAGCGTTGCTCTAGCGGGAGGAAGCACAGATACGCAGTATTTT.

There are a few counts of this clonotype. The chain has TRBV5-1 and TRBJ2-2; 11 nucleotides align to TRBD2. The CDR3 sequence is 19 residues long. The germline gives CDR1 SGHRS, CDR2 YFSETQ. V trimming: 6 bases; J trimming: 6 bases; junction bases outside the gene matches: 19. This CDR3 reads CASKIRDTLLAGAAGELFF. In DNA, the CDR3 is TGCGCCAGCAAGATCCGGGACACATTACTAGCGGGGGCGGCCGGGGAGCTGTTTTTT.

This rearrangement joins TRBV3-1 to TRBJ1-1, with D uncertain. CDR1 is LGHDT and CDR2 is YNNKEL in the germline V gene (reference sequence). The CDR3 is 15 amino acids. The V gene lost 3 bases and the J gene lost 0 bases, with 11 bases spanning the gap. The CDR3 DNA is TGTGCCAGCAGCCACTATCATTCCATGAACACTGAAGCTTTCTTT. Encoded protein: CASSHYHSMNTEAFF.

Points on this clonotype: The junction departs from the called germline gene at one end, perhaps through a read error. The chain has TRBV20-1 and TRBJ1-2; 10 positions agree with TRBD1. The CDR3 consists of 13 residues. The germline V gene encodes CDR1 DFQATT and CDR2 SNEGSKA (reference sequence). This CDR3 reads CSARTGGAWGCTF. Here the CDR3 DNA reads TGCAGTGCTAGGACAGGGGGCGCCTGGGGCTGCACCTTC.

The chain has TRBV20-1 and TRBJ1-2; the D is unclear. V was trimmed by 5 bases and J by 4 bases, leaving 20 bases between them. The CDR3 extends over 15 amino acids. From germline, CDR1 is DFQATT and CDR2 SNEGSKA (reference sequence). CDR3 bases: TGCAGTGCTGGGAATCCAGTCAGAGAAACCTATGGCTACACCTTC. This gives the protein CSAGNPVRETYGYTF.

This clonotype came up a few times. The CDR3 region has the DNA TGCAGCGTTGAAAACGGCAGGGGAACTAACTATGGCTACACCTTC. Its translation: CSVENGRGTNYGYTF. The chain joins TRBV29-1 to TRBJ1-2, with D possibly matching TRBD1 (6 bases). The CDR3 spans 15 residues. Per the germline V gene, CDR1 is SQVTM and CDR2 is ANQGSEA. The ends were cut back, 2 bases at V and 0 bases at J, with 13 bases in the middle.

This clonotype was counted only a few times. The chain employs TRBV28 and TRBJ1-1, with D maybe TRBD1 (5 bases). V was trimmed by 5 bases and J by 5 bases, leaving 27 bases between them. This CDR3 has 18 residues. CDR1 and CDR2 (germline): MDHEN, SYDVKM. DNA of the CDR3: TGTGCCAGCAGTACCAGGGCGGCGTGGGGCAAAATGGATACTGAAGCTTTCTTT. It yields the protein CASSTRAAWGKMDTEAFF.

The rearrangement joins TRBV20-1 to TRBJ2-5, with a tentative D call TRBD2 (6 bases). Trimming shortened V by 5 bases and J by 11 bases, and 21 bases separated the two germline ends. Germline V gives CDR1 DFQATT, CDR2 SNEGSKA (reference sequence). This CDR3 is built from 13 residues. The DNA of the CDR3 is TGCAGTGCTGGTTCGGCGGGACTCTACGGGCAGTACTTC. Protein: CSAGSAGLYGQYF.

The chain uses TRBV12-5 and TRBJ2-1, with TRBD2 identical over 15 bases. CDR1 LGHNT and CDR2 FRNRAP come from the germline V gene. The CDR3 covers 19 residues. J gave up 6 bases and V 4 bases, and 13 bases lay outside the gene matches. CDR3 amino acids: CASGSVRLGTSGRFNEQFF. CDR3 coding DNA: TGTGCTAGTGGTTCGGTACGCCTGGGGACTAGCGGGAGGTTCAATGAGCAGTTCTTC. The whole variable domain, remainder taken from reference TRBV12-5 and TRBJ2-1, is DARVTQTPRHKVTEMGQEVTMRCQPILGHNTVFWYRQTMMQGLELLAYFRNRAPLDDSGMPKDRFSAEMPDATLATLKIQPSEPRDSAVYFCASGSVRLGTSGRFNEQFFGPGTRLTVL.

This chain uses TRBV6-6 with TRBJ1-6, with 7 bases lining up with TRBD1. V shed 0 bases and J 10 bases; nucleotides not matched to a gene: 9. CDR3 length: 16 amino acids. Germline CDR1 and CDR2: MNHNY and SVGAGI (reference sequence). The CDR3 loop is CASSYSRDSRGSPLHF. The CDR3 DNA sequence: TGTGCCAGCAGTTACTCTAGGGACAGCCGGGGATCACCCCTCCACTTT.

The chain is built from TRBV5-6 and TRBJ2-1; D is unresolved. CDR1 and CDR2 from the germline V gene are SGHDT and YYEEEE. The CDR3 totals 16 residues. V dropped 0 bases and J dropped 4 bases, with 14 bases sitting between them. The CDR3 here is CASSLAMASEYNEQFF. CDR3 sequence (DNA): TGTGCCAGCAGCTTGGCCATGGCAAGCGAATACAATGAGCAGTTCTTC.

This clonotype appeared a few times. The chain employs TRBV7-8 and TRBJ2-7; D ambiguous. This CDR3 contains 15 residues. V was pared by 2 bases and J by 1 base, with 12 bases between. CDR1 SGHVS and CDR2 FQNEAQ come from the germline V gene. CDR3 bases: TGTGCCAGCAGCTTAAGGCAGGCAAATTCCTACGAGCAGTACTTC. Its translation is CASSLRQANSYEQYF. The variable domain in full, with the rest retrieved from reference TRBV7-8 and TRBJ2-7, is GAGVSQSPRYKVAKRGQDVALRCDPISGHVSLFWYQQALGQGPEFLTYFQNEAQLDKSGLPSDRFFAERPEGSVSTLKIQRTQQEDSAVYLCASSLRQANSYEQYFGPGTRLTVT.

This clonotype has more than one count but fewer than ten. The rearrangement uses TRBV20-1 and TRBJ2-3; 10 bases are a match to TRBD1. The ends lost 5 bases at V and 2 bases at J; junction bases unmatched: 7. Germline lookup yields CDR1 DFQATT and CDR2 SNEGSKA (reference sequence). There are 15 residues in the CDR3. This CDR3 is CSAERDRGPTDTQYF. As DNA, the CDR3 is TGCAGTGCTGAACGAGACAGGGGGCCCACAGATACGCAGTATTTT.

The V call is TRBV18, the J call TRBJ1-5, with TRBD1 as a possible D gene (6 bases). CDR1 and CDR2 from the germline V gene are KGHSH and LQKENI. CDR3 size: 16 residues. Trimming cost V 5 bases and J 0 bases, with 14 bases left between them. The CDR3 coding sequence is TGTGCCAGCTCATTTTCTAGACAGGATAGCAATCAGCCCCAGCATTTT. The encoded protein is CASSFSRQDSNQPQHF.

CDR3 DNA sequence: TGCAGTGCTAGGGAAAGCACAGATACGCAGTATTTT. Residues: CSARESTDTQYF. This rearrangement joins TRBV20-1 to TRBJ2-3; D gene unclear. The CDR3 totals 12 residues. Germline loops: CDR1 DFQATT, CDR2 SNEGSKA (reference sequence). Between the trimmed V and J ends, which lost 3 bases and 0 bases, there was a span of 4 bases.